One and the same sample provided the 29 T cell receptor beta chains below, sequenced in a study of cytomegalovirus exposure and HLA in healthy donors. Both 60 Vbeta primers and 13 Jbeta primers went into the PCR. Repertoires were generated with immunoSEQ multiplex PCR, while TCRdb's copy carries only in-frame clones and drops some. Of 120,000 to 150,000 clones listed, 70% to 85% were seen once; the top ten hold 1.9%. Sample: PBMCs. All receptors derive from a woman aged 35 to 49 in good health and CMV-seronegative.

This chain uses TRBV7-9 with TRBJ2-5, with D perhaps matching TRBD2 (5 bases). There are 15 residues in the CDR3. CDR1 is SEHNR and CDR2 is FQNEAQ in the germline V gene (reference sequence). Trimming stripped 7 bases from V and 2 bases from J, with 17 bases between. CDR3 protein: CASTRAGGFQETQYF. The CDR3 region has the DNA TGTGCCAGCACGCGGGCAGGTGGGTTTCAAGAGACCCAGTACTTC.

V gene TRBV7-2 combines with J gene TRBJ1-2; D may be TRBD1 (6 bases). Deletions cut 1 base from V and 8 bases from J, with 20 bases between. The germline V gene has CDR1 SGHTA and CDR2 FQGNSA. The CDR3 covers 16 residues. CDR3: CASSLVPGAVREGYTF. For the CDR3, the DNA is TGTGCCAGCAGCTTAGTCCCAGGGGCCGTGAGGGAGGGCTACACCTTC.

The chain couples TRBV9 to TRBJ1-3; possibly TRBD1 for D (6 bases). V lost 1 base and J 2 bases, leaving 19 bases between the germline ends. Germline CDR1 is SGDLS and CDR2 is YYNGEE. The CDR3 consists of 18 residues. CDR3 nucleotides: TGTGCCAGCAGCGTACCCCTATCCGGGACACAGACTGGAAACACCATATATTTT. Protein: CASSVPLSGTQTGNTIYF.

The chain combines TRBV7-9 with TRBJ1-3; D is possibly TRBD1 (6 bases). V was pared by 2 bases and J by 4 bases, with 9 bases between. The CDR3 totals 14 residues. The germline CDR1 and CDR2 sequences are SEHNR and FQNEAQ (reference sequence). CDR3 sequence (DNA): TGTGCCAGCAGCTTATCCAGGGGCGGAAACACCATATATTTT. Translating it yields CASSLSRGGNTIYF.

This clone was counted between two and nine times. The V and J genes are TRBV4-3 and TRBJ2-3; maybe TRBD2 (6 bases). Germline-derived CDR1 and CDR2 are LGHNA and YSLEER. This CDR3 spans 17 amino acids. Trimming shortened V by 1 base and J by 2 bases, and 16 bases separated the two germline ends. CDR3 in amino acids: CASSQARRGPDTDTQYF. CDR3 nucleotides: TGCGCCAGCAGCCAAGCTAGGAGGGGACCCGACACAGATACGCAGTATTTT.

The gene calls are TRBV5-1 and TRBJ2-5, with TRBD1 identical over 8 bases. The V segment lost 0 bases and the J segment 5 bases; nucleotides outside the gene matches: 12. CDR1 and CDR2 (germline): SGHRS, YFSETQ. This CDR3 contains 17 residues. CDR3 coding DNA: TGCGCCAGCAGCTTGGTGGTAACAGGGGGACGTTTTGAGACCCAGTACTTC. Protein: CASSLVVTGGRFETQYF.

DNA of the CDR3: TGTGCCAGCTCACCACCGTCGCGGGATAGGGAGACCCAGTACTTC. Amino acid sequence: CASSPPSRDRETQYF. The chain has TRBV18 and TRBJ2-5; TRBD2 is a possible D gene (6 bases). Trimming stripped 0 bases from V and 5 bases from J, with 13 bases between. The CDR3 has 15 residues. The germline V gene encodes CDR1 KGHSH and CDR2 LQKENI.

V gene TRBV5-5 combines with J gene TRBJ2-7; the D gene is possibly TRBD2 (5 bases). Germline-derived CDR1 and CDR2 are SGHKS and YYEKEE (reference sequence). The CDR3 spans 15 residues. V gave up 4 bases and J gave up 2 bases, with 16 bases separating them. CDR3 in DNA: TGTGCCAGCAGCCATTTAGGAGCGGAGACCTACGAGCAGTACTTC. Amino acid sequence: CASSHLGAETYEQYF.

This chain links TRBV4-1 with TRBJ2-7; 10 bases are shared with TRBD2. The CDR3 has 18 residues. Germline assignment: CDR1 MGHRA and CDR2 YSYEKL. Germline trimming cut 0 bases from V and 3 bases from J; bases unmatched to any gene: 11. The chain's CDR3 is CASSQDPLGLAGVYEQYF. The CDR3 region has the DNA TGCGCCAGCAGCCAAGACCCCCTCGGCCTAGCGGGAGTCTACGAGCAGTACTTC.

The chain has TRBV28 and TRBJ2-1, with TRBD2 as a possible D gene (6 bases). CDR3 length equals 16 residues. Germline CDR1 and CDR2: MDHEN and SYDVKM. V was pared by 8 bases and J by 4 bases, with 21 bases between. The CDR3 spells CASLRGGGIGYNEQFF. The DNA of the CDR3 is TGTGCCAGCCTAAGAGGAGGCGGGATCGGGTACAATGAGCAGTTCTTC. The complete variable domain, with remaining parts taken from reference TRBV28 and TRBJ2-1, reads DVKVTQSSRYLVKRTGEKVFLECVQDMDHENMFWYRQDPGLGLRLIYFSYDVKMKEKGDIPEGYSVSREKKERFSLILESASTNQTSMYLCASLRGGGIGYNEQFFGPGTRLTVL.

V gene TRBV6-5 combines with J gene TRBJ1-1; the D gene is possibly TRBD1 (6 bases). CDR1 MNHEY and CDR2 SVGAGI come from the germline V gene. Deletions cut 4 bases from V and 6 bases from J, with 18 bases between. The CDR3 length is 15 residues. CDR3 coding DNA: TGTGCCAGCAGTTCAGGGGAACGGCGGAGTCCTGAAGCTTTCTTT. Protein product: CASSSGERRSPEAFF.

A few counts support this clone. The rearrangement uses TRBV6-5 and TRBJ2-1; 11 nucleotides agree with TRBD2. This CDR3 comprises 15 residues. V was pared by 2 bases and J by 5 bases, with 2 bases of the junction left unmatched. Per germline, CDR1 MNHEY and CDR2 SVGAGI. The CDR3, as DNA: TGTGCCAGCAGTTACCCACTAGCGGGAGACAATGAGCAGTTCTTC. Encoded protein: CASSYPLAGDNEQFF.

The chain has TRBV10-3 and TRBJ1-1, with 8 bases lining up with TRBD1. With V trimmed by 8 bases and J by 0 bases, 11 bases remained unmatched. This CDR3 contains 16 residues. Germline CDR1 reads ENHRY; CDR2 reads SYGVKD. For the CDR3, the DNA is TGTGCCATCGGCCCCACTGGACAGGGTATGAACACTGAAGCTTTCTTT. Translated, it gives CAIGPTGQGMNTEAFF.

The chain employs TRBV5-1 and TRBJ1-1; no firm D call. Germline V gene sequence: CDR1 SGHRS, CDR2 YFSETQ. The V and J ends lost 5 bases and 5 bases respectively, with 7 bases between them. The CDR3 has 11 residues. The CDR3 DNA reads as TGCGCCAGCAGGGGAGGGACTGAAGCTTTCTTT. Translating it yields CASRGGTEAFF.

The CDR3 spells CASSLASGSAAKNIQYF. In DNA, the CDR3 is TGTGCCAGCAGTCTCGCTAGCGGGAGCGCGGCCAAAAACATTCAGTACTTC. This rearrangement joins TRBV28 to TRBJ2-4; 10 nucleotides agree with TRBD2. The CDR3 length is 17 residues. Per the germline V gene, CDR1 is MDHEN and CDR2 is SYDVKM. The V gene end was trimmed by 5 bases and the J gene end by 1 base; junction bases not matched to a gene: 8.

CDR3 protein: CASSPWPGSVYGYTF. CDR3 DNA sequence: TGTGCCAGCAGCCCTTGGCCAGGGTCCGTCTATGGCTACACCTTC. The chain couples TRBV6-1 to TRBJ1-2, with a possible D match to TRBD1 (5 bases). The CDR3 consists of 15 residues. The V gene lost 6 bases and the J gene lost 4 bases, with 18 bases spanning the gap. Germline loops: CDR1 MNHNS, CDR2 SASEGT.

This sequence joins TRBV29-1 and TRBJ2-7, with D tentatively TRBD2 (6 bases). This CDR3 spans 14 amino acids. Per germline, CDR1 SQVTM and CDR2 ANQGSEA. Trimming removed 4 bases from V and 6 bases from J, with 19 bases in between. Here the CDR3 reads CSVVARGDGIEQYF. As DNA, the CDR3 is TGCAGCGTTGTGGCGCGGGGAGACGGAATCGAGCAGTACTTC.

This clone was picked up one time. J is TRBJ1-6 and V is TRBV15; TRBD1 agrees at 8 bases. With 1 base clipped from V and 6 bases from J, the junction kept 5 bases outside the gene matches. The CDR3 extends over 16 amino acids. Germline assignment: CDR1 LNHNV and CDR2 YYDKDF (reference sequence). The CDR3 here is CATSRGSTGVNSPLHF. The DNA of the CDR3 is TGTGCCACCAGCAGAGGATCGACAGGGGTTAATTCACCCCTCCACTTT.

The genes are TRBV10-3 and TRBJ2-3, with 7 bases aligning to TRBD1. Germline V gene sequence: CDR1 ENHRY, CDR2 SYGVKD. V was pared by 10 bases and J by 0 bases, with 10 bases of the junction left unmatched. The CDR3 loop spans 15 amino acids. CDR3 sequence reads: CATGTASRSTDTQYF. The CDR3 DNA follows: TGTGCCACTGGGACAGCCTCGAGAAGCACAGATACGCAGTATTTT.

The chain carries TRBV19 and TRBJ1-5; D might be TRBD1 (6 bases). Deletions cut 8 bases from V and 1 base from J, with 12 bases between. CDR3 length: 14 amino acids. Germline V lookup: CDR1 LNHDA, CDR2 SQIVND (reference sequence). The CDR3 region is CASSLQGSNQPQHF. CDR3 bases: TGTGCCAGTTCGTTACAGGGCAGCAATCAGCCCCAGCATTTT.

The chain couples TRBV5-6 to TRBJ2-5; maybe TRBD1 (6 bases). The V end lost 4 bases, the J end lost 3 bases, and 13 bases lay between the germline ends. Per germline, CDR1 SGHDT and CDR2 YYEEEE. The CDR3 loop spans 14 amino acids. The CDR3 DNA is TGTGCCAGCAGCCTAAAAAACAGGGAAGAGACCCAGTACTTC. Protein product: CASSLKNREETQYF.

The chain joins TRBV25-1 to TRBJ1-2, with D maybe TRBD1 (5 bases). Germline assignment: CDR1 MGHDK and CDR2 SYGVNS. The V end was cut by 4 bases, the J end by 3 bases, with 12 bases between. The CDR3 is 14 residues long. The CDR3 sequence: CASSAVGRDYGYTF. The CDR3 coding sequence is TGTGCCAGCAGTGCTGTGGGGCGTGACTATGGCTACACCTTC.

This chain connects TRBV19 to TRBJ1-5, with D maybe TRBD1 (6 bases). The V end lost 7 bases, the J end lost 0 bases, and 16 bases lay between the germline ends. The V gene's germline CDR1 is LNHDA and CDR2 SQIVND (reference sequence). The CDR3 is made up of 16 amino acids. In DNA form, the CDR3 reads TGTGCCAGTAAAGGGGCAGGGGTATATAGCAATCAGCCCCAGCATTTT. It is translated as CASKGAGVYSNQPQHF.

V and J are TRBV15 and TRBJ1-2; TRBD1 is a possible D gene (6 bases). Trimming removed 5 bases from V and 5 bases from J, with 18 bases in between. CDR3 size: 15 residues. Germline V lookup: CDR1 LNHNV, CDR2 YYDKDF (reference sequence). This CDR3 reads CATSYSQGYVYGYTF. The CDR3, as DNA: TGTGCCACCAGCTATAGCCAGGGGTATGTTTATGGCTACACCTTC.

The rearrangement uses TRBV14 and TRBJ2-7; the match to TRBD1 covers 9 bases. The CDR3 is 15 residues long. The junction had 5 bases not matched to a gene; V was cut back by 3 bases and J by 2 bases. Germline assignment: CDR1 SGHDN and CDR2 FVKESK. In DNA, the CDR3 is TGTGCCAGCAGCCAGCCGGGACAGGGTACCTACGAGCAGTACTTC. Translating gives CASSQPGQGTYEQYF.

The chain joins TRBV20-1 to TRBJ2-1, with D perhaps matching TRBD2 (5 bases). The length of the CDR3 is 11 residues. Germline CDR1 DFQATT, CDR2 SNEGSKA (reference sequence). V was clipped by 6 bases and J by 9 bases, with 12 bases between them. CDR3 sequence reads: CSAILGLEQFF. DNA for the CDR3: TGCAGTGCCATACTAGGACTTGAGCAGTTCTTC.

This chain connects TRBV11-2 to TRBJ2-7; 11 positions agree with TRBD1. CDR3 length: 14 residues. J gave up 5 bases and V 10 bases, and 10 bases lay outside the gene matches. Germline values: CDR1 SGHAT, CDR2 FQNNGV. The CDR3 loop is CATPGTGGTHEQYF. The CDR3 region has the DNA TGTGCCACCCCCGGGACAGGGGGAACCCACGAGCAGTACTTC.

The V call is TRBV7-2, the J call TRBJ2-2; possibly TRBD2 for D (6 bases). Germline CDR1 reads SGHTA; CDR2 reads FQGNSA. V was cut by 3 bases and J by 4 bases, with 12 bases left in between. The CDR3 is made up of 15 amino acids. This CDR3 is CASSLAGSGTGELFF. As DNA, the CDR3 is TGTGCCAGCAGCTTGGCGGGGTCGGGCACCGGGGAGCTGTTTTTT.

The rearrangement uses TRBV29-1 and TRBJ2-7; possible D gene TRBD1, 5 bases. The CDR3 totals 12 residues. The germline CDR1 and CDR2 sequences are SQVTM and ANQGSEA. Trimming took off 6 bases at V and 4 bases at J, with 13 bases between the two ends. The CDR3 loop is CSVSSTVYEQYF. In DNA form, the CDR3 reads TGCAGCGTCTCCTCGACAGTTTACGAGCAGTACTTC.